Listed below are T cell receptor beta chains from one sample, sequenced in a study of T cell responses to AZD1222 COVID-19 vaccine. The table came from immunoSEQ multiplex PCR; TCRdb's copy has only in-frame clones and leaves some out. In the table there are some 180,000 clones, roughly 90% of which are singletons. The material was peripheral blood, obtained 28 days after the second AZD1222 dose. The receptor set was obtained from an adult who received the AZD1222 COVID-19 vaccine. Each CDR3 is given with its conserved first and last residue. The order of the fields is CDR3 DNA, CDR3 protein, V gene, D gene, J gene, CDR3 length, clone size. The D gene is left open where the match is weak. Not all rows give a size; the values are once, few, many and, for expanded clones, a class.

TGTGCCAGTGAGGGAGCTTGGGGGACCCAGTACTTC CASEGAWGTQYF TRBV4-2 - TRBJ2-5 12 -
TGTGCCAGCAGCGTAGACCCGGTCGGTGGTTACGAGCAGTTCTTC CASSVDPVGGYEQFF TRBV9 - TRBJ2-1 15 -
TGCGCCAGCAGCCAAGCTACAAGATACGGTCGGGGTCAGCCCCAGCATTTT CASSQATRYGRGQPQHF TRBV4-1 - TRBJ1-5 17 -
TGTGCCAGCGGACGGGAGGGTTACGAGCAGTACTTC CASGREGYEQYF TRBV12-3/TRBV12-4 TRBD2 TRBJ2-7 12 -
TGTGCCAGCAGCCAAGAAGGGACGGGCAATCAGCCCCAGCATTTT CASSQEGTGNQPQHF TRBV4-2 - TRBJ1-5 15 -
TGTGCCAGCAGTTCCTTAGGCAGCCTGAACACTGAAGCTTTCTTT CASSSLGSLNTEAFF TRBV6-5 - TRBJ1-1 15 -
TGTGCCTGGAGTACAGGGGGCGCGTATGGAAACACCATATATTTT CAWSTGGAYGNTIYF TRBV30 TRBD1 TRBJ1-3 15 -
TGCGCCAGCAGCCAAGTTCACAGGGGGGACTACGAGCAGTACTTC CASSQVHRGDYEQYF TRBV4-1 TRBD1 TRBJ2-7 15 -
TGTGCCAGCAGCCCACAGCCCGGGGAGACCCAGTACTTC CASSPQPGETQYF TRBV11-3 - TRBJ2-5 13 -
TGTGCCAGCAGTGAAGCGATCCAGGGTTCCCTGATAGTCTACGAGCAGTACTTC CASSEAIQGSLIVYEQYF TRBV6-1 - TRBJ2-7 18 -
TGTGCCAGCAGCTCGGGACAGGGGGCTCACTCTGGAAACACCATATATTTT CASSSGQGAHSGNTIYF TRBV7-9 TRBD1 TRBJ1-3 17 -
TGTGCCTGGACTGGGGGCCTTGGAAGTAACACCATATATTTT CAWTGGLGSNTIYF TRBV30 - TRBJ1-3 14 -
TGTGCCAGCAGTCGACAGGGGACGAGGGTGAACGAGCAGTACTTC CASSRQGTRVNEQYF TRBV6-5 TRBD1 TRBJ2-7 15 -
TGTGCCAGCAGCGTGGGCGACAGGGACAGCACAGATACGCAGTATTTT CASSVGDRDSTDTQYF TRBV9 TRBD1 TRBJ2-3 16 few
TGTGCCAGCAGCTTAGGACGGACTAGCGGGAGGGGTGTGGATACGCAGTATTTT CASSLGRTSGRGVDTQYF TRBV11-2 TRBD2 TRBJ2-3 18 -
TGTGCCAGCAGCCAGGGGCTCGGACTGAGCACAGATACGCAGTATTTT CASSQGLGLSTDTQYF TRBV3-1/TRBV3-2 - TRBJ2-3 16 -
TGCGCCAGCAGTCAGCGGGAGAAACAAGATACGCAGTATTTT CASSQREKQDTQYF TRBV10-1 TRBD2 TRBJ2-3 14 -
TGTGCCAGCAGGAGGGACAGGAACTTGCCGCAGTATTTT CASRRDRNLPQYF TRBV6-5 TRBD1 TRBJ2-3 13 -
TGTGCCAGCAGCAAAGAATCGGGGGGCGCCCCAAACACCGGGGAGCTGTTTTTT CASSKESGGAPNTGELFF TRBV21-1 - TRBJ2-2 18 -
TGTGCCAGCAGGATCGGCACCGGGGAGCTGTTTTTT CASRIGTGELFF TRBV2 - TRBJ2-2 12 -
TGCGCCAGCAGCTATCAGGGCGCTAGCAATCAGCCCCAGCATTTT CASSYQGASNQPQHF TRBV5-1 - TRBJ1-5 15 -
TGTGCCGGCAGCCACTCTACCTGGAGGACTGAAGCTTTCTTT CAGSHSTWRTEAFF TRBV5-8 - TRBJ1-1 14 -
TGTGCCAGCAGTGGGGCCAATCAGCCCCAGCATTTT CASSGANQPQHF TRBV27 - TRBJ1-5 12 -
TGTGCCAGCAGCTTCGGACAGGTGAACACTGAAGCTTTCTTT CASSFGQVNTEAFF TRBV3-1/TRBV3-2 TRBD1 TRBJ1-1 14 -
TGTGCATCTCATTCCCATAGCAATCAGCCCCAGCATTTT CASHSHSNQPQHF TRBV7-2 - TRBJ1-5 13 -
TGTGCCAGCAGCTTAGAGGCAGGGCCTTTGGATCAGCCCCAGCATTTT CASSLEAGPLDQPQHF TRBV7-6 - TRBJ1-5 16 -
TGTGCCAGCAGCTTGGTATTATTAGCGGGAGAATCCTACGAGCAGTACTTC CASSLVLLAGESYEQYF TRBV5-4 TRBD2 TRBJ2-7 17 -
TGCGCCAGCAGCTTAACGGGACTAGCGCAAGAGACCCAGTACTTC CASSLTGLAQETQYF TRBV4-1 TRBD2 TRBJ2-5 15 -
TGCAGCGTTGAGGCAGGGTGGAACACTGAAGCTTTCTTT CSVEAGWNTEAFF TRBV29-1 - TRBJ1-1 13 -
TGTGCCAGCTCACGCCAGGGCTCTGGGGCCAACGTCCTGACTTTC CASSRQGSGANVLTF TRBV18 - TRBJ2-6 15 -
TGTGCCAGTAGGGGTGGTAGCTCCTACGAGCAGTACTTC CASRGGSSYEQYF TRBV19 - TRBJ2-7 13 -
TGTGCCACCAGCATTGGGCGGAGATACTATGGCTACACCTTC CATSIGRRYYGYTF TRBV15 - TRBJ1-2 14 -
TGTGCCAGCAGCCTAATAGTTGGGACCGGATCACCCCTCCACTTT CASSLIVGTGSPLHF TRBV3-1/TRBV3-2 - TRBJ1-6 15 -
TGTGCCAGCAGCCCCTGGGGGGCTGGCACTGAAGCTTTCTTT CASSPWGAGTEAFF TRBV6-2/TRBV6-3 - TRBJ1-1 14 few
TGTGCCAGCAGCTTATTCACTGGGGTAAGCTCCTACGAGCAGTACTTC CASSLFTGVSSYEQYF TRBV5-4 - TRBJ2-7 16 -
TGCGCCAGCAGCTTGGCAAGCGGGAAGGGGTACGAGCAGTACTTC CASSLASGKGYEQYF TRBV5-1 TRBD2 TRBJ2-7 15 -
TGTGCCTGGCAGGGGTCTGGCTACGAGCAGTACTTC CAWQGSGYEQYF TRBV30 - TRBJ2-7 12 -
TGTGCCAGCAGCTTGGAGGGAACGGTGAACACTGAAGCTTTCTTT CASSLEGTVNTEAFF TRBV7-9 - TRBJ1-1 15 -
TGTGCCAGCAGCAAACAGGGGGGCACCACTGAAGCTTTCTTT CASSKQGGTTEAFF TRBV7-2 TRBD1 TRBJ1-1 14 -
TGTGCCAGCTCACCGGGACAGGGAGGATGGACCGGGGAGCTGTTTTTT CASSPGQGGWTGELFF TRBV18 TRBD1 TRBJ2-2 16 once
TGTGCCAGTGGCTACAATGAGCAGTTCTTC CASGYNEQFF TRBV19 - TRBJ2-1 10 -
TGCGCCAGCAGCTCTACTAGCGGAACTAACACCGGGGAGCTGTTTTTT CASSSTSGTNTGELFF TRBV5-1 TRBD2 TRBJ2-2 16 -
TGTGCCAGCAGTTCGACAGGGGTGAACTTT CASSSTGVNF TRBV27 TRBD1 TRBJ1-6 10 -
TGCAGCGTCAGCCGATCCCCTAGGGAGACCCAGTACTTC CSVSRSPRETQYF TRBV29-1 - TRBJ2-5 13 -
TGTGCTAGTGGTTTGGTAAGTTTCGGGACAGGACAAAAATTCTCCTACGAGCAGTACTTC CASGLVSFGTGQKFSYEQYF TRBV12-5 TRBD1 TRBJ2-7 20 -
TGTGCCAGTAGTTTTCGGACAGGGGGGAGCAATGAGCAGTTCTTC CASSFRTGGSNEQFF TRBV19 TRBD1 TRBJ2-1 15 -
TGTGCCAGCAGCGCCGGACTAGCGGGAGGGTATGAGCAGTTCTTC CASSAGLAGGYEQFF TRBV5-6 TRBD2 TRBJ2-1 15 -
TGTGCCAGCAGCTCGGACAGGGCCGAGCAGTACTTC CASSSDRAEQYF TRBV7-9 TRBD1 TRBJ2-7 12 -
TGTGCCAGCGGTCGTAGGGACAGGGGCGGTGGAGAAAAACTGTTTTTT CASGRRDRGGGEKLFF TRBV27 TRBD1 TRBJ1-4 16 once
TGTGCCAGCAGCTCTAGGGGAACTAGCGTGAACACCGGGGAGCTGTTTTTT CASSSRGTSVNTGELFF TRBV7-9 TRBD2 TRBJ2-2 17 once
TGTGCCAGCAGCCAAACTAGGCTCACCGGGGAGCTGTTTTTT CASSQTRLTGELFF TRBV11-2 - TRBJ2-2 14 -
TGTGCCAGCAGGAAGACTGTTTCCTCCTACGAGCAGTACTTC CASRKTVSSYEQYF TRBV2 - TRBJ2-7 14 -
TGCGCCAGCAGTGGGGCCGGACTAGTCTTTTCCAGCGAGCAGTACTTC CASSGAGLVFSSEQYF TRBV10-2 TRBD2 TRBJ2-7 16 -